This TCR beta chain is drawn from a study of cytomegalovirus exposure and HLA in healthy donors. Study-wide results and limits: According to reports, the classifier identified cytomegalovirus status with high specificity and sensitivity. CMV serostatus was the sole immune exposure data available. In vitro checks showed that a few CMV-associated chains really do target CMV antigens. The study flagged 150 to 200 TCR beta chains as cytomegalovirus-associated.

A remark on this clone: What it binds is unknown.

The germline V gene encodes CDR1 SGHVS and CDR2 FQNEAQ. Deletions cut 3 bases from V and 2 bases from J, with 14 bases between. This CDR3 contains 15 residues. The PCR made use of 60 Vbeta and 13 Jbeta primers. Clones were sequenced by immunoSEQ multiplex PCR, and TCRdb holds only the in-frame ones, with some missing. The top ten hold approximately 7.2% of the sample, which has roughly 80,000 clones, roughly 75% seen once. The sample was PBMCs. The chain recombines TRBV7-8 with TRBJ2-7; no clear D gene. This TCR was recovered from a woman between 35 and 50 years old in good health and CMV-seronegative. This CDR3 reads CASSFEGREAYEQYF. The CDR3, as DNA: TGTGCCAGCAGCTTCGAAGGTAGAGAGGCCTACGAGCAGTACTTC. The full variable domain, in which reference TRBV7-8 and TRBJ2-7 provide the parts outside the CDR3, is GAGVSQSPRYKVAKRGQDVALRCDPISGHVSLFWYQQALGQGPEFLTYFQNEAQLDKSGLPSDRFFAERPEGSVSTLKIQRTQQEDSAVYLCASSFEGREAYEQYFGPGTRLTVT.